These 23 T cell receptor beta chains originate from one sample sequenced in a study of cytomegalovirus exposure and HLA in healthy donors. Assay used: immunoSEQ multiplex PCR; TCRdb lists only in-frame clones, some missing. This sample has roughly 140,000 clones, with roughly 90% found just once. What was sequenced was PBMCs. These TCRs come from a man aged 18 to 29 in good health and CMV-seronegative.

This chain connects TRBV5-1 to TRBJ1-1; 7 positions agree with TRBD1. From germline, CDR1 is SGHRS and CDR2 YFSETQ. After removal of 5 bases from V and 4 bases from J, the junction contained 11 bases not matched to a gene. CDR3 size: 15 residues. As DNA, the CDR3 is TGCGCCAGCAGTAGTCGACAGGGACCCGGCACTGAAGCTTTCTTT. Amino acid sequence: CASSSRQGPGTEAFF.

The chain employs TRBV5-1 and TRBJ2-3, with 11 positions matching TRBD2. The germline V gene has CDR1 SGHRS and CDR2 YFSETQ. Losses at the gene ends were 0 bases for V and 9 bases for J; bases not matched to a gene: 15. This CDR3 region has 18 residues. CDR3 DNA sequence: TGCGCCAGCAGCTTGGCCACTAGCGGGGGACGATCCGCAGGGACGCAGTATTTT. Translated: CASSLATSGGRSAGTQYF.

The chain is built from TRBV6-5 and TRBJ2-7; 8 nucleotides align to TRBD2. With V trimmed by 3 bases and J by 4 bases, 11 bases remained unmatched. This CDR3 region has 16 residues. CDR1 is MNHEY and CDR2 is SVGAGI in the germline V gene. In DNA form, the CDR3 reads TGTGCCAGCAGTTATTGCTCTCAGCGGGAGATATACGAGCAGTACGTC. Its protein product is CASSYCSQREIYEQYV.

The CDR3, as DNA: TGTGCCATCAGTGTCGCGGGGGGGACCGGGGAGCTGTTTTTT. It codes for CAISVAGGTGELFF. The chain joins TRBV10-3 to TRBJ2-2; 9 positions agree with TRBD2. V lost 4 bases and J lost 5; bases outside the gene matches: 2. Germline values: CDR1 ENHRY, CDR2 SYGVKD. This CDR3 has 14 residues.

V gene TRBV27 combines with J gene TRBJ1-5, with D perhaps TRBD1 (5 bases). The CDR3 contains 13 residues. The V gene lost 4 bases and the J gene lost 4 bases, with 8 bases spanning the gap. Germline CDR1 is MNHEY and CDR2 is SMNVEV (reference sequence). In DNA form, the CDR3 reads TGTGCCAGCAGTTGGGGGGAGAATCAGCCCCAGCATTTT. This gives the protein CASSWGENQPQHF.

V gene TRBV5-1 combines with J gene TRBJ2-5; 10 bases are a match to TRBD1. The V segment lost 2 bases and the J segment 6 bases; nucleotides outside the gene matches: 16. There are 18 residues in the CDR3. The germline gives CDR1 SGHRS, CDR2 YFSETQ. The chain's CDR3 is CASSFDRGRLPLGKTQYF. CDR3 sequence (DNA): TGCGCCAGCAGCTTCGACAGGGGGCGGCTACCGCTGGGGAAGACCCAGTACTTC.

The rearrangement joins TRBV4-1 to TRBJ2-3; tentatively, D is TRBD2 (7 bases). The CDR3 is 13 amino acids. Trimming cost V 0 bases and J 9 bases, with 10 bases left between them. Germline V gene lookup returns CDR1 MGHRA and CDR2 YSYEKL. The CDR3 bases are TGCGCCAGCAGCCAAGACCCGGGGGGCACGCAGTATTTT. Protein product: CASSQDPGGTQYF.

J is TRBJ2-1 and V is TRBV7-6; 7 positions match TRBD2. Germline trimming cut 5 bases from V and 2 bases from J; bases unmatched to any gene: 15. The CDR3 has 18 amino acids. CDR1 and CDR2 (germline): SGHVS, FNYEAQ. For the CDR3, the DNA is TGTGCCAGCAGCCTACGGGCCGGGGATCTAGCGGCCTACAATGAGCAGTTCTTC. This sequence encodes CASSLRAGDLAAYNEQFF.

The count of this clone is one. The chain employs TRBV7-9 and TRBJ2-5; possible D gene TRBD2, 6 bases. Germline values: CDR1 SEHNR, CDR2 FQNEAQ (reference sequence). The V and J ends lost 5 bases and 7 bases respectively, with 14 bases between them. This CDR3 is 13 amino acids long. Here the CDR3 DNA reads TGTGCCAGCAGCCCCGGAGGAGGGGTGACCCAGTACTTC. It yields the protein CASSPGGGVTQYF.

V gene TRBV29-1 combines with J gene TRBJ1-2; 7 bases map to TRBD1. After removal of 3 bases from V and 7 bases from J, the junction contained 2 bases not matched to a gene. The CDR3 is 11 residues long. Germline V gene lookup returns CDR1 SQVTM and CDR2 ANQGSEA. The CDR3 sequence is CSVEDRTGYTF. CDR3 nucleotides: TGCAGCGTTGAGGACAGGACTGGCTACACCTTC.

The CDR3 sequence: CASRLYTDTQYF. CDR3 bases: TGTGCCAGCCGACTGTACACAGATACGCAGTATTTT. This chain joins TRBV6-1 and TRBJ2-3, with unresolved D. V was cut by 8 bases and J by 2 bases, with 8 bases left in between. This CDR3 contains 12 residues. Germline-derived CDR1 and CDR2 are MNHNS and SASEGT.

The chain carries TRBV20-1 and TRBJ1-2; D gene ambiguous. V lost 7 bases and J 8 bases, leaving 14 bases between the germline ends. Germline-derived CDR1 and CDR2 are DFQATT and SNEGSKA (reference sequence). The CDR3 has 11 amino acids. The CDR3 sequence is CSESSVEGYTF. CDR3 nucleotides: TGCAGTGAGAGTTCGGTGGAGGGCTACACCTTC.

The rearrangement uses TRBV2 and TRBJ2-7; D may be TRBD2 (6 bases). The CDR3 spans 15 residues. The V and J ends lost 2 bases and 2 bases respectively, with 13 bases between them. The germline gives CDR1 SNHLY, CDR2 FYNNEI. Here the CDR3 reads CASSEPGGTTYEQYF. CDR3 sequence (DNA): TGTGCCAGCAGTGAACCTGGAGGGACGACCTACGAGCAGTACTTC. Based on the CDR3 plus reference TRBV2 and TRBJ2-7, the full variable domain is EPEVTQTPSHQVTQMGQEVILRCVPISNHLYFYWYRQILGQKVEFLVSFYNNEISEKSEIFDDQFSVERPDGSNFTLKIRSTKLEDSAMYFCASSEPGGTTYEQYFGPGTRLTVT.

The CDR3 loop reads CASSLQVTGQPQHF. CDR3 DNA: TGTGCCAGCAGTCTACAGGTTACAGGTCAGCCCCAGCATTTT. The chain is built from TRBV28 and TRBJ1-5; D possibly corresponds to TRBD1 (5 bases). With 5 bases removed from V and 6 bases from J, the gap between germline ends came to 14 bases. Germline V gene sequence: CDR1 MDHEN, CDR2 SYDVKM. CDR3 size: 14 residues.

The rearrangement joins TRBV7-9 to TRBJ1-1, with a tentative D call TRBD1 (5 bases). Germline CDR1 is SEHNR and CDR2 is FQNEAQ (reference sequence). Trimming left V 4 bases short and J 4 bases short, with 16 bases between. The CDR3 sequence is 15 residues long. The CDR3 DNA sequence: TGTGCCAGCAGCTCCCAAGACAGTAGGACCACTGAAGCTTTCTTT. It specifies CASSSQDSRTTEAFF.

The chain has TRBV5-8 and TRBJ2-3, with TRBD2 matching 10 bases. The V and J ends lost 0 bases and 2 bases, in that order; junction bases with no gene match: 6. CDR3 length equals 17 residues. The V gene's germline CDR1 is SGHTS and CDR2 YDEGEE. The CDR3 DNA reads TGTGCCAGCAGCTTGGGGCGCCTAGCGGGAGTCACAGATACGCAGTATTTT. Its protein is CASSLGRLAGVTDTQYF. Full variable domain (outside the CDR3, taken from reference TRBV5-8 and TRBJ2-3): EAGVTQSPTHLIKTRGQQATLRCSPISGHTSVYWYQQALGLGLQFLLWYDEGEERNRGNFPPRFSGRQFPNYSSELNVNALELEDSALYLCASSLGRLAGVTDTQYFGPGTRLTVL.

This chain joins TRBV7-8 and TRBJ2-7; weak D call: TRBD2 (6 bases). V gave up 3 bases and J gave up 2 bases, with 11 bases separating them. The CDR3 has 14 residues. CDR1 is SGHVS, CDR2 FQNEAQ, per germline. CDR3 loop: CASSLGTGPYEQYV. The DNA for the CDR3 is TGTGCCAGCAGCTTGGGGACTGGACCCTACGAGCAGTACGTC.

The V call is TRBV29-1, the J call TRBJ1-2, with 9 bases aligning to TRBD1. This CDR3 is 13 amino acids long. Germline-derived CDR1 and CDR2 are SQVTM and ANQGSEA. V dropped 7 bases and J dropped 2; count of bases not matched to a gene: 5. CDR3 coding DNA: TGCAGCGCCGGACAGGGGTTAAACTATGGCTACACCTTC. It specifies CSAGQGLNYGYTF.

The genes are TRBV7-8 and TRBJ2-7; weak D call: TRBD1 (6 bases). The ends were cut back, 4 bases at V and 6 bases at J, with 16 bases in the middle. Germline CDR1 SGHVS, CDR2 FQNEAQ. This CDR3 is built from 14 residues. The CDR3: CASSSLRTATEQYF. CDR3 nucleotide sequence: TGTGCCAGCAGCTCACTCCGGACAGCGACCGAGCAGTACTTC.

The chain employs TRBV5-1 and TRBJ2-3; 9 nucleotides align to TRBD1. CDR1 is SGHRS, CDR2 YFSETQ, per germline. This CDR3 spans 15 amino acids. The V segment lost 3 bases and the J segment 3 bases; nucleotides outside the gene matches: 5. The CDR3, as DNA: TGCGCCAGCAGCTCGGGACAGGGCTCTACAGATACGCAGTATTTT. This codes for CASSSGQGSTDTQYF.

The J gene is TRBJ1-1, the V gene TRBV2; 7 nucleotides line up with TRBD1. CDR1 is SNHLY and CDR2 is FYNNEI in the germline V gene. V lost 6 bases and J lost 1; bases outside the gene matches: 11. The CDR3 runs 16 residues. The CDR3 sequence: CASRGPGTVSNTEAFF. The CDR3 DNA reads as TGTGCCAGCAGGGGTCCCGGGACAGTTTCGAACACTGAAGCTTTCTTT.

This chain connects TRBV6-1 to TRBJ1-5, with D possibly matching TRBD1 (5 bases). With 6 bases removed from V and 3 bases from J, the gap between germline ends came to 9 bases. The CDR3 is made up of 13 amino acids. Germline V gene sequence: CDR1 MNHNS, CDR2 SASEGT. The CDR3 nucleotides read TGTGCCAGCAGGTTGACAGACAATCAGCCCCAGCATTTT. Its translation: CASRLTDNQPQHF.

V is TRBV2 and J is TRBJ1-4, with D tentatively TRBD1 (6 bases). Per the germline V gene, CDR1 is SNHLY and CDR2 is FYNNEI. V dropped 7 bases and J dropped 7 bases, with 19 bases sitting between them. The CDR3 consists of 15 residues. CDR3 in DNA: TGTGCCAGCACTATAATTTCAGGGGTTGGTGAAAAACTGTTTTTT. Its protein is CASTIISGVGEKLFF.